This T cell receptor beta chain emerged from a study of control samples from healthy donors and cancer patients. Ends included, the CDR3 has 16 residues. Notes on this clone: The DNA is left out, because the CDR3 cannot be placed on it with certainty; the CDR3 is given as TCRdb lists it.

Assay used: immunoSEQ multiplex PCR; TCRdb lists only in-frame clones, some missing. Of roughly 150,000 clones listed, 93% are singletons. The sample consisted of blood. The rearrangement links TRBV12-2 to TRBJ2-1; the table's D call, TRBD2, was not checked against the DNA. TRBV12-2 is a listed pseudogene. The sequence was collected from a man in his fifties or sixties in good health. This CDR3 is CASRFGSGSSYNEQFF.